Following are 2 T cell receptor beta chains from one sample sequenced in a study of blood T cell repertoires in COVID-19. Libraries were prepared by immunoSEQ multiplex PCR; TCRdb keeps only in-frame clonotypes and omits some of them. In the table there are fewer than 400,000 clones, 92% of which are singletons. The sequencing input was PBMCs or T cells enriched from blood (not recorded which). These receptors were collected from a woman in her twenties or thirties who had recovered from COVID-19.

The V call is TRBV28, the J call TRBJ1-1, with no clear D. V lost 3 bases to trimming and J lost 3 bases, with 5 bases between them. The CDR3 is made up of 12 amino acids. Germline loops: CDR1 MDHEN, CDR2 SYDVKM. The CDR3 nucleotides read TGTGCCAGCAGTTTGGGCCACACTGAAGCTTTCTTT. It is translated as CASSLGHTEAFF. Drawing the rest from reference TRBV28 and TRBJ1-1, the complete variable domain is DVKVTQSSRYLVKRTGEKVFLECVQDMDHENMFWYRQDPGLGLRLIYFSYDVKMKEKGDIPEGYSVSREKKERFSLILESASTNQTSMYLCASSLGHTEAFFGQGTRLTVV.

The V gene is TRBV10-3, the J gene TRBJ2-3, with D perhaps TRBD1 (6 bases). The CDR3 has 14 amino acids. Trimming pared 5 bases from V and 4 bases from J, leaving 13 bases between. Germline assignment: CDR1 ENHRY and CDR2 SYGVKD. CDR3 nucleotide sequence: TGTGCCATCAGTCCGGGACAAAGGGCAGATACGCAGTATTTT. Its translation is CAISPGQRADTQYF.